A single sample gave rise to the 32 T cell receptor beta chains below, sequenced in a study of CD8 T cells in ankylosing spondylitis. Overall study results and limits: One TCR beta motif, made up of roughly eight highly homologous variants, appeared characteristic of ankylosing spondylitis blood.

In TCRdb, the 5' RACE reads were re-called with MiXCR into one record per CDR3 protein. Among hundreds of thousands of distinct CDR3 sequences, approximately 10% were seen once, and the ten largest hold roughly 0.51%. Antigens for these TCRs are unknown. Sequenced material: blood, either unsorted or a sorted T cell fraction (not recorded which). These TCRs come from a male donor with ankylosing spondylitis.

This chain connects TRBV5-1 to TRBJ1-1; 9 bases are shared with TRBD1. After removal of 3 bases from V and 6 bases from J, the junction contained 6 bases not matched to a gene. The CDR3 has 14 amino acids. Germline CDR1 reads SGHRS; CDR2 reads YFSETQ. This chain's CDR3 is CASSSGTGYAEAFF. In DNA form, the CDR3 reads TGCGCCAGCAGCTCGGGGACAGGGTACGCTGAAGCTTTCTTT.

The chain joins TRBV20-1 to TRBJ2-4, with D maybe TRBD2 (5 bases). Per the germline V gene, CDR1 is DFQATT and CDR2 is SNEGSKA (reference sequence). The ends were cut back, 5 bases at V and 0 bases at J, with 20 bases in the middle. CDR3 length: 17 residues. This CDR3 reads CSAPQRAPILAKNIQYF. The CDR3 coding sequence is TGCAGTGCTCCTCAGAGGGCGCCAATATTAGCCAAAAACATTCAGTACTTC.

V gene TRBV7-2 combines with J gene TRBJ1-2; the match to TRBD1 covers 7 bases. This CDR3 is 15 amino acids long. Germline V lookup: CDR1 SGHTA, CDR2 FQGNSA. V lost 4 bases, J lost 7 bases, and 12 bases stayed unmatched. The chain's CDR3 is CASSSTGFGAPGYTF. CDR3 nucleotide sequence: TGTGCCAGCAGCTCGACAGGGTTTGGAGCTCCTGGCTACACCTTC.

This chain links TRBV12-3 or TRBV12-4 with TRBJ1-2, with D possibly matching TRBD1 (5 bases). Trimming left V 6 bases short and J 0 bases short, with 20 bases between. This CDR3 spans 17 amino acids. The CDR3 DNA follows: TGTGCCAGCAGCAAGCGGGACGGGGGATATACTAACTATGGCTACACCTTC. Translation gives CASSKRDGGYTNYGYTF.

This clonotype was seen only a few times. The chain combines TRBV6-5 with TRBJ2-1; D possibly matches TRBD1 or TRBD2 (6 bases each). The CDR3 consists of 15 residues. The V gene lost 4 bases and the J gene lost 1 base, with 11 bases spanning the gap. The germline V gene has CDR1 MNHEY and CDR2 SVGAGI. CDR3 DNA: TGTGCCAGCAGTTCTCAAGGGGGGTCCTACAATGAGCAGTTCTTC. It is translated as CASSSQGGSYNEQFF.

This clonotype was seen at least ten times. One junction end disagrees with the germline gene, perhaps due to a read error. The chain recombines TRBV5-1 with TRBJ2-2; no reliable D call. The length of the CDR3 is 14 residues. Germline V gives CDR1 SGHRS, CDR2 YFSETQ. The CDR3 here is CASSLGPNTGELFF. In DNA form, the CDR3 reads TGTGCCAGCAGTTTAGGCCCGAACACCGGGGAGCTGTTTTTT.

This clonotype occurred a few times. The chain has TRBV4-3 and TRBJ2-3, with D unclear. Germline lookup yields CDR1 LGHNA and CDR2 YSLEER. Trimming stripped 2 bases from V and 0 bases from J, with 9 bases between. This CDR3 spans 15 amino acids. The CDR3, as DNA: TGCGCCAGCAGCCAACGTGTCAAAAGCACAGATACGCAGTATTTT. Protein: CASSQRVKSTDTQYF.

This clonotype was detected a few times. J is TRBJ2-2 and V is TRBV7-2; 7 bases map to TRBD2. J gave up 6 bases and V 1 base, and 8 bases lay outside the gene matches. Germline V gene lookup returns CDR1 SGHTA and CDR2 FQGNSA. The CDR3 has 16 residues. The DNA for the CDR3 is TGTGCCAGCAGCTTAGACGGAGTGACTAGCCCCGGGGAGCTGTTTTTT. This translates into CASSLDGVTSPGELFF.

J is TRBJ2-3 and V is TRBV28; D not resolved. The CDR3 runs to 11 residues. The germline V and J ends were trimmed by 7 bases and 4 bases, with 6 bases remaining between them. Germline lookup yields CDR1 MDHEN and CDR2 SYDVKM. This CDR3 is CASKDADTQYF. The DNA of the CDR3 is TGTGCCAGCAAAGATGCAGATACGCAGTATTTT.

This clonotype occurred a few times. This chain uses TRBV24-1 with TRBJ2-2; perhaps D is TRBD1 or TRBD2 (5 bases each). CDR3 size: 17 residues. Trimming pared 4 bases from V and 0 bases from J, leaving 14 bases between. Per the germline V gene, CDR1 is KGHDR and CDR2 is SFDVKD. The CDR3 DNA reads TGTGCCACCAGTGAGTCACCGGGACGGGCGAACACCGGGGAGCTGTTTTTT. Translation gives CATSESPGRANTGELFF.

Ten or more counts support this clonotype. The V and J genes are TRBV20-1 and TRBJ2-7, with 7 bases aligning to TRBD2. This CDR3 is built from 15 residues. V was clipped by 1 base and J by 0 bases; unmatched bases: 6. Germline V gene data show CDR1 as DFQATT and CDR2 as SNEGSKA (reference sequence). The CDR3 here is CSARGRGGSSYEQYF. As DNA, the CDR3 is TGCAGTGCTAGAGGACGTGGCGGGAGCTCCTACGAGCAGTACTTC.

This clonotype appeared many times. The V call is TRBV4-3, the J call TRBJ2-3; 7 nucleotides align to TRBD1. The CDR3 is 15 residues long. Trimming cost V 0 bases and J 2 bases; bases outside gene matches: 2. The germline CDR1 and CDR2 sequences are LGHNA and YSLEER. CDR3 nucleotide sequence: TGCGCCAGCAGCCAAGAGGGACAGAACACAGATACGCAGTATTTT. Its protein is CASSQEGQNTDTQYF.

The gene calls are TRBV18 and TRBJ2-3; maybe TRBD1 (5 bases). V was pared by 3 bases and J by 1 base, with 11 bases between. This CDR3 has 15 residues. The germline CDR1 and CDR2 sequences are KGHSH and LQKENI. The CDR3 is CASSPSTRGTDTQYF. Written as DNA, the CDR3 is TGTGCCAGCTCACCGTCCACCAGGGGCACAGATACGCAGTATTTT. Together with reference TRBV18 and TRBJ2-3, the CDR3 gives the full variable domain: NAGVMQNPRHLVRRRGQEARLRCSPMKGHSHVYWYRQLPEEGLKFMVYLQKENIIDESGMPKERFSAEFPKEGPSILRIQQVVRGDSAAYFCASSPSTRGTDTQYFGPGTRLTVL.

The sample holds a few counts of this clonotype. The rearrangement links TRBV27 to TRBJ1-1; possibly TRBD1 for D (6 bases). The CDR3 length is 14 residues. Per the germline V gene, CDR1 is MNHEY and CDR2 is SMNVEV (reference sequence). V shed 5 bases and J shed 6 bases, with 16 bases lying between them. CDR3 sequence: CASSRQRDIAEAFF. CDR3 in DNA: TGTGCCAGCAGTAGGCAGCGGGACATAGCTGAAGCTTTCTTT.

Only a few counts were recorded for this clonotype. The CDR3 nucleotides are TGTGCCAGCGACGATGACCCGGGATCCCTCTTTATAGGCTACACCTTC. Translated, it gives CASDDDPGSLFIGYTF. The chain combines TRBV27 with TRBJ1-2, with unresolved D. Germline V gene data show CDR1 as MNHEY and CDR2 as SMNVEV (reference sequence). V gave up 8 bases and J gave up 8 bases, with 27 bases separating them. The CDR3 sequence is 16 residues long.

This clonotype was detected only a few times. The genes are TRBV6-1 and TRBJ2-3; D is undetermined. The germline CDR1 and CDR2 sequences are MNHNS and SASEGT. Trimming stripped 2 bases from V and 6 bases from J, with 24 bases between. The CDR3 covers 18 residues. This CDR3 is CASSELRFPGPGGDTQYF. The CDR3 DNA sequence: TGTGCCAGCAGTGAATTAAGGTTCCCGGGCCCCGGTGGGGATACGCAGTATTTT.

This chain joins TRBV29-1 and TRBJ1-2, with no clear D. V shed 4 bases and J shed 0 bases, with 18 bases lying between them. The CDR3 is 16 amino acids. The germline V gene has CDR1 SQVTM and CDR2 ANQGSEA. CDR3 sequence (DNA): TGCAGCGTTGTTGGTTACGGCGCCATTCCTAACTATGGCTACACCTTC. Amino acid sequence: CSVVGYGAIPNYGYTF.

This clonotype was found a few times. The chain couples TRBV7-2 to TRBJ2-7; possibly TRBD2 for D (6 bases). V was cut by 9 bases and J by 3 bases, with 15 bases left in between. The CDR3 length is 13 residues. Looked up from germline, CDR1 is SGHTA and CDR2 is FQGNSA. The CDR3 region is CASTGGKDYEQYF. The CDR3, as DNA: TGTGCCAGTACGGGCGGGAAAGACTACGAGCAGTACTTC.

The chain links TRBV10-3 to TRBJ1-1; TRBD1 agrees at 9 bases. Losses at the gene ends were 2 bases for V and 7 bases for J; bases not matched to a gene: 5. The germline CDR1 and CDR2 sequences are ENHRY and SYGVKD. This CDR3 region has 14 residues. CDR3 bases: TGTGCCATCAGTGAGAACCGGGACAGGGATGAAGCTTTCTTT. Translated: CAISENRDRDEAFF.

Ten or more counts support this clonotype. One junction end disagrees with the germline gene, perhaps due to a read error. The J gene is TRBJ1-4, the V gene TRBV7-7, with TRBD1 matching over 9 bases. Germline loops: CDR1 SSHAT, CDR2 FNYEAQ (reference sequence). This CDR3 has 14 amino acids. The CDR3 nucleotides are TGTGCTAGCAGCTCGGGACAGGGTGGAGAAAAACTGTTTTTT. Translation gives CASSSGQGGEKLFF.

This sequence joins TRBV28 and TRBJ2-1; a weak D match, TRBD1 (5 bases). V lost 7 bases to trimming and J lost 9 bases, with 10 bases between them. The germline gives CDR1 MDHEN, CDR2 SYDVKM. The CDR3 covers 11 residues. The CDR3: CASTKGLEQFF. The CDR3 nucleotides read TGTGCCAGCACCAAGGGGCTTGAGCAGTTCTTC.

The chain joins TRBV20-1 to TRBJ2-5; D is unresolved. V was shortened by 5 bases and J by 5 bases, with 18 bases between the two germline ends. The CDR3 length is 14 residues. The germline gives CDR1 DFQATT, CDR2 SNEGSKA (reference sequence). CDR3 in amino acids: CSAYQTRSGETQYF. CDR3 bases: TGCAGTGCTTACCAGACCCGTTCTGGGGAGACCCAGTACTTC.

A few counts support this clonotype. The rearrangement joins TRBV6-5 to TRBJ1-1; 8 bases map to TRBD1. Per the germline V gene, CDR1 is MNHEY and CDR2 is SVGAGI. The J segment lost 11 bases and the V segment lost 2 bases, leaving 7 bases of the junction unmatched. CDR3 length equals 13 residues. The CDR3, as DNA: TGTGCCAGCAGTTACACCCAGGACAGGGCGGCTTTCTTT. Its protein is CASSYTQDRAAFF.

In this sample, this clonotype turned up a few times. This chain links TRBV11-1 with TRBJ2-7, with D possibly being TRBD2 (6 bases). Germline assignment: CDR1 SGHAT and CDR2 FQDESV (reference sequence). V lost 3 bases to trimming and J lost 1 base, with 10 bases between them. The CDR3 extends over 14 amino acids. CDR3 bases: TGTGCCAGCAGCTTTAGGAGGGCTTCCTACGAGCAGTACTTC. Translated: CASSFRRASYEQYF. The full variable domain, in which reference TRBV11-1 and TRBJ2-7 provide the parts outside the CDR3, is EAEVAQSPRYKITEKSQAVAFWCDPISGHATLYWYRQILGQGPELLVQFQDESVVDDSQLPKDRFSAERLKGVDSTLKIQPAELGDSAMYLCASSFRRASYEQYFGPGTRLTVT.

This rearrangement joins TRBV7-2 to TRBJ2-1; D is unclear. Germline-derived CDR1 and CDR2 are SGHTA and FQGNSA. The CDR3 is 14 residues long. V lost 3 bases to trimming and J lost 6 bases, with 12 bases between them. DNA for the CDR3: TGTGCCAGCAGCTTTAAACCCGAAAGCAATGAGCAGTTCTTC. Translated, it gives CASSFKPESNEQFF.

This clonotype was counted only a few times. The rearrangement uses TRBV20-1 and TRBJ2-1; 7 nucleotides agree with TRBD2. V lost 3 bases, J lost 5 bases, and 7 bases stayed unmatched. Looked up from germline, CDR1 is DFQATT and CDR2 is SNEGSKA (reference sequence). The CDR3 is 14 residues long. CDR3 amino acids: CSASLAALDNEQFF. The CDR3 DNA follows: TGCAGTGCTAGTCTAGCGGCCTTAGACAATGAGCAGTTCTTC.

The chain recombines TRBV20-1 with TRBJ2-3, with D unclear. Germline V gene sequence: CDR1 DFQATT, CDR2 SNEGSKA (reference sequence). V lost 3 bases and J lost 2, with 9 bases in between. The CDR3 sequence is 13 residues long. Here the CDR3 reads CSASERPTDTQYF. The CDR3 nucleotides are TGCAGTGCTAGCGAGAGACCCACAGATACGCAGTATTTT.

This clonotype was observed a handful of times. This chain links TRBV28 with TRBJ1-1; 9 nucleotides agree with TRBD1. J was trimmed by 5 bases and V by 6 bases; bases with no gene match: 16. The CDR3 runs 17 residues. CDR1 is MDHEN and CDR2 is SYDVKM in the germline V gene. CDR3 residues: CASSQRRGQGGWTEAFF. CDR3 nucleotides: TGTGCCAGCAGCCAAAGGCGGGGACAGGGAGGGTGGACTGAAGCTTTCTTT.

The J gene is TRBJ2-7, the V gene TRBV3-1, with a weak D call TRBD2 (5 bases). Trimming shortened V by 4 bases and J by 3 bases, and 13 bases separated the two germline ends. Germline loops: CDR1 LGHDT, CDR2 YNNKEL (reference sequence). This CDR3 has 14 amino acids. Written as DNA, the CDR3 is TGTGCCAGCAGCCTAGAGGGCCGATACTACGAGCAGTACTTC. Translation gives CASSLEGRYYEQYF.

The table lists this clonotype with a few counts. The chain uses TRBV4-2 and TRBJ2-2; TRBD2 might be the D (6 bases). V was shortened by 1 base and J by 3 bases, with 9 bases between the two germline ends. Germline lookup yields CDR1 LGHNA and CDR2 YNFKEQ. The CDR3 contains 15 residues. The CDR3 DNA reads as TGTGCCAGCAGCCAAGCGGGGGAGTACACCGGGGAGCTGTTTTTT. Amino acid sequence: CASSQAGEYTGELFF.

This clonotype has only a few counts. The chain carries TRBV6-5 and TRBJ1-1; D is perhaps TRBD1 (6 bases). Germline assignment: CDR1 MNHEY and CDR2 SVGAGI. V dropped 8 bases and J dropped 8 bases, with 15 bases sitting between them. This CDR3 spans 12 amino acids. The CDR3 region is CASLSGGLEAFF. CDR3 coding DNA: TGTGCCAGCTTAAGCGGGGGGCTGGAAGCTTTCTTT.

In this sample, this clonotype turned up many times. This chain links TRBV20-1 with TRBJ2-2; the match to TRBD2 covers 7 bases. CDR1 and CDR2 from the germline V gene are DFQATT and SNEGSKA (reference sequence). The V gene end was trimmed by 2 bases and the J gene end by 0 bases; junction bases not matched to a gene: 0. This CDR3 comprises 14 residues. In nucleotides, the CDR3 is TGCAGTGCTAGAAGCGGGACGAACACCGGGGAGCTGTTTTTT. Its protein is CSARSGTNTGELFF.